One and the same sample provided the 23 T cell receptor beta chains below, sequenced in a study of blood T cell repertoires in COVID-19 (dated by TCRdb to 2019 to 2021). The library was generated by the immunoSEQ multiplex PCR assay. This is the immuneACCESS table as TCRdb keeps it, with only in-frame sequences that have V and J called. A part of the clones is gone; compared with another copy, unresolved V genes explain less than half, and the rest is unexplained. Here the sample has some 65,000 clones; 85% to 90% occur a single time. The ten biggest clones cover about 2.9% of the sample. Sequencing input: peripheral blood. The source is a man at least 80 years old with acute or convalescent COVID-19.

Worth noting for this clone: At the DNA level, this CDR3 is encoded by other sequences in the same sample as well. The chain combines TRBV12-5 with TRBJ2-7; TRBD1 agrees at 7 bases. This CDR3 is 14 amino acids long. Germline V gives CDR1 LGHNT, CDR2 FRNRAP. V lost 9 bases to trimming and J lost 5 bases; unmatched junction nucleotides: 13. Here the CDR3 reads CASLFPGQSHEQYF. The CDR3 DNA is TGTGCTAGCTTATTCCCGGGACAGTCCCACGAGCAGTACTTC.

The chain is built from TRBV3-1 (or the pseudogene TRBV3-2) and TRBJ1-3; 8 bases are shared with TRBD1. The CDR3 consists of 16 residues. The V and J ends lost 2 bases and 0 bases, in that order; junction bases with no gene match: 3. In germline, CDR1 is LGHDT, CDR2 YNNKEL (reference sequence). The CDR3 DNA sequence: TGTGCCAGCAGCCAATCCGACAGGGGCTCTGGAAACACCATATATTTT. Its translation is CASSQSDRGSGNTIYF.

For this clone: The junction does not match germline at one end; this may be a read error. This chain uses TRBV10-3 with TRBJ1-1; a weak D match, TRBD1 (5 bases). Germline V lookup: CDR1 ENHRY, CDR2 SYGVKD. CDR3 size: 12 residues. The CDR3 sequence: CAISELGRWLSF. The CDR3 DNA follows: TGTGCCATCAGTGAGTTGGGGCGGTGGCTATCCTTT.

CDR3 nucleotides: TGCGCCAGCAGTGGCGGAGGGTCTGGAGAGACCCAGTACTTC. This translates into CASSGGGSGETQYF. V and J are TRBV10-1 and TRBJ2-5, with a weak D call TRBD2 (6 bases). Trimming left V 4 bases short and J 4 bases short, with 13 bases between. The CDR3 totals 14 residues. CDR1 WNHNN and CDR2 SYGVQD come from the germline V gene (reference sequence).

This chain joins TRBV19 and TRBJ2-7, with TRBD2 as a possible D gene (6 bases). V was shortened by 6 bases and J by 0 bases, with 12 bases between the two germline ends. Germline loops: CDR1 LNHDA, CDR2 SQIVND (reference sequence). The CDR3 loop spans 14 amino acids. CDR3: CASSASDRSYEQYF. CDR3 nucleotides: TGTGCCAGTAGCGCTAGCGACCGCTCCTACGAGCAGTACTTC.

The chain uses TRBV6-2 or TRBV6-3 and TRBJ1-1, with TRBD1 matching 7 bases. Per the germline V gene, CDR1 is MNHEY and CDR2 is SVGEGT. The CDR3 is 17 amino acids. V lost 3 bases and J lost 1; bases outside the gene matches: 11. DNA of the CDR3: TGTGCCAGCAGTTATTGGAGAGGGGGCGATTGGAACACTGAAGCTTTCTTT. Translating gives CASSYWRGGDWNTEAFF.

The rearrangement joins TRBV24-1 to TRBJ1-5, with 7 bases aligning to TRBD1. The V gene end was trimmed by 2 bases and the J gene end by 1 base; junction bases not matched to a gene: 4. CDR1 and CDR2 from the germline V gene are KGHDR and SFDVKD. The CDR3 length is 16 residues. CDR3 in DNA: TGTGCCACCAGTGATTCGGGACAGACCAGCAATCAGCCCCAGCATTTT. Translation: CATSDSGQTSNQPQHF.

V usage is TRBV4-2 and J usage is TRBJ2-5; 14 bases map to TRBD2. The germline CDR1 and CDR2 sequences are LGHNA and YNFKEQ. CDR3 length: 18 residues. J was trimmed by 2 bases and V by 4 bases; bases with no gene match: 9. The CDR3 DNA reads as TGTGCCAGCAGCCTACAGAGGGGACTAGCGGGAGTTCAAGAGACCCAGTACTTC. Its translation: CASSLQRGLAGVQETQYF.

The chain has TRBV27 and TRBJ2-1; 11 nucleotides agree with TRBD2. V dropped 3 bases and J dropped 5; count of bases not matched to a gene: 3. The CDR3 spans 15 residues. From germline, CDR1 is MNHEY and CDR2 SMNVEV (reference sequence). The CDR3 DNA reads TGTGCCAGCAGTTTTAGCGGGAGGGCCGACAATGAGCAGTTCTTC. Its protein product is CASSFSGRADNEQFF.

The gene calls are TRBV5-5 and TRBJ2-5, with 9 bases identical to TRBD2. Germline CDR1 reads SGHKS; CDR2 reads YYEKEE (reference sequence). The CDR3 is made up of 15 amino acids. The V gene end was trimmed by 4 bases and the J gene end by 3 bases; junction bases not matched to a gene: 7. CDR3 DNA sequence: TGTGCCAGCAGCCAGGGACTAGCCCTAAAAGAGACCCAGTACTTC. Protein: CASSQGLALKETQYF.

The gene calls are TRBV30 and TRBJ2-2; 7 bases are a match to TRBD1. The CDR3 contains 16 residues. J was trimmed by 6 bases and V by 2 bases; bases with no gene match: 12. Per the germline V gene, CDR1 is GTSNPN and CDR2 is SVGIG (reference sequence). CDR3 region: CAWSPKGASKAGELFF. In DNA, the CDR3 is TGTGCCTGGAGTCCGAAGGGGGCTAGCAAGGCCGGGGAGCTGTTTTTT.

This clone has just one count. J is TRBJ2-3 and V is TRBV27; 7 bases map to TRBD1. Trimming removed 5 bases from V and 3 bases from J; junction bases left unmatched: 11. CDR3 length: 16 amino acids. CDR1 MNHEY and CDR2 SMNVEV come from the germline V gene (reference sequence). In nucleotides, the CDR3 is TGTGCCAGCAGTAAATCCGGGACAGTATATACAGATACGCAGTATTTT. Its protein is CASSKSGTVYTDTQYF.

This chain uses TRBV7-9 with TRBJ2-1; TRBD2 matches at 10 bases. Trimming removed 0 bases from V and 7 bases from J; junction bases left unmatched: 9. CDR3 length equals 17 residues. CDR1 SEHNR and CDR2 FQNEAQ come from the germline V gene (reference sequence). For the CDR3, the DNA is TGTGCCAGCAGCTTAGCGATGGCTAGCGGGAGCCATAATGAGCAGTTCTTC. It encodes CASSLAMASGSHNEQFF.

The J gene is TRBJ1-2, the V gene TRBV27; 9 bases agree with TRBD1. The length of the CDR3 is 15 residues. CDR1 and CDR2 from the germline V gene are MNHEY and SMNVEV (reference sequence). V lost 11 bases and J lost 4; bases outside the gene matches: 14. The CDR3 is CAAGTGLFGSYGYTF. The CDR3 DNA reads TGTGCCGCTGGGACAGGGCTATTCGGAAGCTATGGCTACACCTTC.

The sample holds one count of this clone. CDR3 protein: CASSRGQGGSPLHF. The CDR3, as DNA: TGCGCCAGCAGCCGGGGGCAGGGGGGATCACCCCTCCACTTT. The chain carries TRBV10-2 and TRBJ1-6; the match to TRBD1 covers 7 bases. This CDR3 has 14 residues. The V segment lost 6 bases and the J segment 10 bases; nucleotides outside the gene matches: 9. Germline V gene lookup returns CDR1 WSHSY and CDR2 SAAADI.

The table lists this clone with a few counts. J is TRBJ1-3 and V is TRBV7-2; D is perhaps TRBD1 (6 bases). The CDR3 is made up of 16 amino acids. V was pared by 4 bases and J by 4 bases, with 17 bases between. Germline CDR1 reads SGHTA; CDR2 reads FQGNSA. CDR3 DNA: TGTGCCAGCAGCTGGATGTGGCAGGGGTCCGGAAACACCATATATTTT. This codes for CASSWMWQGSGNTIYF. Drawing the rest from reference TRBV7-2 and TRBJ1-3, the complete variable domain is GAGVSQSPSNKVTEKGKDVELRCDPISGHTALYWYRQSLGQGLEFLIYFQGNSAPDKSGLPSDRFSAERTGGSVSTLTIQRTQQEDSAVYLCASSWMWQGSGNTIYFGEGSWLTVV.

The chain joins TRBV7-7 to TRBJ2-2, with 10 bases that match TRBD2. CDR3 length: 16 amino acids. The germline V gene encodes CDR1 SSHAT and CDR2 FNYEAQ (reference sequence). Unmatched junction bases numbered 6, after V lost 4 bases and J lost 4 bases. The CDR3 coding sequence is TGTGCCAGCAGCTCCACGGGACTAGCGCGCACCGGGGAGCTGTTTTTT. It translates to CASSSTGLARTGELFF.

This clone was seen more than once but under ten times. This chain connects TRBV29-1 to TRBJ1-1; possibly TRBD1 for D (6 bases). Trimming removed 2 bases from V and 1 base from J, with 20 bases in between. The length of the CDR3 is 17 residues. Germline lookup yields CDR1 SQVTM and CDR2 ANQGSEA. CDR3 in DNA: TGCAGCGTTGAAAGCTGGCAGGGGCGAGGGGGGAACACTGAAGCTTTCTTT. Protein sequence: CSVESWQGRGGNTEAFF.

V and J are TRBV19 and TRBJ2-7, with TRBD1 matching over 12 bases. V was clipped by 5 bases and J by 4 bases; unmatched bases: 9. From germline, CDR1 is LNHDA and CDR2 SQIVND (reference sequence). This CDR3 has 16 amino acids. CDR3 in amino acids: CASSQHGTGGAYEQYF. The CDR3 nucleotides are TGTGCCAGTAGTCAACACGGGACAGGGGGCGCATACGAGCAGTACTTC.

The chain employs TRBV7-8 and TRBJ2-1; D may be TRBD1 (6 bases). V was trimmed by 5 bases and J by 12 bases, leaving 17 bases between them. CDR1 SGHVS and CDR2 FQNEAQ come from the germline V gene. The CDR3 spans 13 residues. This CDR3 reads CASSPPGVLWQFF. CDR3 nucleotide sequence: TGTGCCAGCAGCCCTCCAGGGGTTTTGTGGCAGTTCTTC.

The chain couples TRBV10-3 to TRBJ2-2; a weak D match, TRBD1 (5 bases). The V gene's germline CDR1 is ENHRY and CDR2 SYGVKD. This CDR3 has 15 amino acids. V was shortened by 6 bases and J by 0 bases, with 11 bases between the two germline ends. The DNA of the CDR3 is TGTGCCATCAGAAGGGGCGCGGCGAACACCGGGGAGCTGTTTTTT. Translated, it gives CAIRRGAANTGELFF.

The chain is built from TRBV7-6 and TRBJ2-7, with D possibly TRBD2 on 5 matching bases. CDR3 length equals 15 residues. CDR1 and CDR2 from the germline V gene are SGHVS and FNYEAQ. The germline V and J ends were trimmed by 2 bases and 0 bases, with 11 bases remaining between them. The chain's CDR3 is CASSLSWESSYEQYF. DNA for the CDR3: TGTGCCAGCAGCTTATCCTGGGAGAGCTCCTACGAGCAGTACTTC.

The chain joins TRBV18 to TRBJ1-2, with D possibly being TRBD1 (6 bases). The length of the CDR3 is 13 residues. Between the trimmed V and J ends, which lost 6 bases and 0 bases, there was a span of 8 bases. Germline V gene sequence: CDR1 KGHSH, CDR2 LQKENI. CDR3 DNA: TGTGCCAGCTCGACAGGTTCTAACTATGGCTACACCTTC. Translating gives CASSTGSNYGYTF.